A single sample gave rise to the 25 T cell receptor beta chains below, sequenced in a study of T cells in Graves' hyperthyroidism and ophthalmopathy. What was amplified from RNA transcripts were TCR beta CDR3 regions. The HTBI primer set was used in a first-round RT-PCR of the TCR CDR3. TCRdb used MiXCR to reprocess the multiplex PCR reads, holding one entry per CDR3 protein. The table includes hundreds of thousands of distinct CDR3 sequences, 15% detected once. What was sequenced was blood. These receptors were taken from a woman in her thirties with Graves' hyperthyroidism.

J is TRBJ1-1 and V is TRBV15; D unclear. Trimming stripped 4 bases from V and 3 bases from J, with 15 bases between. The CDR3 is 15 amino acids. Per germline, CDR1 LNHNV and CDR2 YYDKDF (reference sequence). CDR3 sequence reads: CATSNPGLRHTEAFF. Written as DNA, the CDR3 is TGTGCCACCAGCAACCCAGGTTTACGGCACACTGAAGCTTTCTTT.

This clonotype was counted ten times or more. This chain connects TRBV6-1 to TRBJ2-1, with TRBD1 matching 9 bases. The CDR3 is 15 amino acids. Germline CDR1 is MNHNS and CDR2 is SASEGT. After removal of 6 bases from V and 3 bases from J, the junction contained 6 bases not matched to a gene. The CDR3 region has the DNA TGTGCCAGCAGGACCGGGACAGGGCGCTACAATGAGCAGTTCTTC. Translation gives CASRTGTGRYNEQFF.

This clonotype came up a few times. DNA of the CDR3: TGCAGCGTTGAAGACAGCTACAATGAGCAGTTCTTC. Translated, it gives CSVEDSYNEQFF. The chain recombines TRBV29-1 with TRBJ2-1; D is uncertain. Between the trimmed V and J ends, which lost 0 bases and 3 bases, there was a span of 3 bases. Germline loops: CDR1 SQVTM, CDR2 ANQGSEA. CDR3 length: 12 residues.

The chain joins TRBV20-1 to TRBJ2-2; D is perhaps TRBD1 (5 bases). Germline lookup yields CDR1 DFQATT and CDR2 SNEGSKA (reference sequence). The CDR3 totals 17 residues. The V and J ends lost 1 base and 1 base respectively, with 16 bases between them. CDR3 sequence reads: CSARGDSPRGNTGELFF. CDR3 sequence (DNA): TGCAGTGCTAGAGGAGACAGTCCCCGCGGGAACACCGGGGAGCTGTTTTTT.

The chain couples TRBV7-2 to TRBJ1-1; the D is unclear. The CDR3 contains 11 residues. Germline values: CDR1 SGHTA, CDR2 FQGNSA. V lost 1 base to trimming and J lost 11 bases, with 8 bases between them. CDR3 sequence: CASSLGIEAFF. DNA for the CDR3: TGTGCCAGCAGCTTAGGCATTGAGGCTTTCTTT.

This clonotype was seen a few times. The CDR3 nucleotides read TGTGCCAGCAGCTCAGAGGGTCGTGAGCCCCAGCATTTT. Amino acids: CASSSEGREPQHF. J is TRBJ1-5 and V is TRBV16; D is undetermined. The V and J ends lost 5 bases and 8 bases respectively, with 13 bases between them. CDR1 is KGHSY and CDR2 is FQNENV in the germline V gene. The CDR3 has 13 residues.

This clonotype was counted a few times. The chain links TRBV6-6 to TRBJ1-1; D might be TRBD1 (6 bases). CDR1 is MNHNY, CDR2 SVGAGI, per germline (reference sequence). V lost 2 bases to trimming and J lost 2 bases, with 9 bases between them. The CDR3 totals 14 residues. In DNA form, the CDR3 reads TGTGCCAGCAGTTACCAGACAGGAAACACTGAAGCTTTCTTT. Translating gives CASSYQTGNTEAFF.

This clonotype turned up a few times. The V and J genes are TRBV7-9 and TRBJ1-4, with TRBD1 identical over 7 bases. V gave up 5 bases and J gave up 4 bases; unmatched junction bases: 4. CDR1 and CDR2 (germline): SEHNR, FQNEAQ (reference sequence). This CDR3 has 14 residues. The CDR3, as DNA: TGTGCCAGCAGCCCCGGACAGGTTAATGAAAAACTGTTTTTT. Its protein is CASSPGQVNEKLFF.

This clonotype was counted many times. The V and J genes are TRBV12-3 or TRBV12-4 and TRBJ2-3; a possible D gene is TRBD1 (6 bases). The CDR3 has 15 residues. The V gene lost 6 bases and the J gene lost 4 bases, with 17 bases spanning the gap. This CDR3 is CASSQDRNVADTQYF. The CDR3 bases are TGTGCCAGCAGCCAAGACAGGAACGTAGCAGATACGCAGTATTTT.

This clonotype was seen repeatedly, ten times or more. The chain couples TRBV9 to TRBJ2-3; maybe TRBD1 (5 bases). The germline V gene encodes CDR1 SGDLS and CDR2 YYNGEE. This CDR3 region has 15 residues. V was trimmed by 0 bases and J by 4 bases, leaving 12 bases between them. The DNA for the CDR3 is TGTGCCAGCAGCGTAGAGTCCAAAGGGGCAGATACGCAGTATTTT. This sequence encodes CASSVESKGADTQYF.

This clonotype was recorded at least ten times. Here the CDR3 DNA reads TGTGCCAGCAACACAAGGGCAGATACGCAGTATTTT. As protein: CASNTRADTQYF. The genes are TRBV2 and TRBJ2-3; unclear D gene. Between the trimmed V and J ends, which lost 7 bases and 4 bases, there was a span of 9 bases. The germline CDR1 and CDR2 sequences are SNHLY and FYNNEI. The CDR3 sequence is 12 residues long.

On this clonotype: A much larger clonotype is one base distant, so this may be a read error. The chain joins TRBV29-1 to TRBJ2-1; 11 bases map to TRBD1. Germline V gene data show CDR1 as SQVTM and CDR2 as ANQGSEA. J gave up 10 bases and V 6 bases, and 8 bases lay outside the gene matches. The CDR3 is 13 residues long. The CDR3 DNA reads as TGCAGCGTGATAGGACAGGGGGCGGACGAGCAGTTCTTC. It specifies CSVIGQGADEQFF.

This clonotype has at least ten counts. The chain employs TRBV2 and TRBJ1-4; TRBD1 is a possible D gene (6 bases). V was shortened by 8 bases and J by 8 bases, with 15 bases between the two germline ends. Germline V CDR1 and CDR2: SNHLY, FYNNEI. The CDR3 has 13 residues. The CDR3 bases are TGTGCCAGCGGTCACAGGGTGGGGGAAAAACTGTTTTTT. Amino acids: CASGHRVGEKLFF.

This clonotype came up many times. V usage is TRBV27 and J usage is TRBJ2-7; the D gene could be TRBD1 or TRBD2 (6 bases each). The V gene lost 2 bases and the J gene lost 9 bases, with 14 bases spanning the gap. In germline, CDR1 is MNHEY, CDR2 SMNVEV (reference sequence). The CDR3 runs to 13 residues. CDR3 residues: CASSLRGAKVQYF. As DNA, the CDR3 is TGTGCCAGCAGTTTAAGGGGGGCCAAGGTGCAGTACTTC.

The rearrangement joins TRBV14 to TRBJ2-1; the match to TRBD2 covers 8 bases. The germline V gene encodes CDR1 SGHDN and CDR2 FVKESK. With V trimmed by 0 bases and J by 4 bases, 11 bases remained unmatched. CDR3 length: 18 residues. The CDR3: CASSQDQLAGPIYNEQFF. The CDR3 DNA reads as TGTGCCAGCAGCCAAGATCAGTTAGCGGGGCCCATTTACAATGAGCAGTTCTTC.

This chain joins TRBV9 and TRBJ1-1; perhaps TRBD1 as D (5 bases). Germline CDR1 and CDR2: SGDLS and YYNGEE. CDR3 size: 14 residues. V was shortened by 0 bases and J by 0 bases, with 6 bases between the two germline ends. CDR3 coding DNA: TGTGCCAGCAGCGTAGACAGGTTGAACACTGAAGCTTTCTTT. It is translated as CASSVDRLNTEAFF. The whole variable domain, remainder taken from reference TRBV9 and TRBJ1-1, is DSGVTQTPKHLITATGQRVTLRCSPRSGDLSVYWYQQSLDQGLQFLIQYYNGEERAKGNILERFSAQQFPDLHSELNLSSLELGDSALYFCASSVDRLNTEAFFGQGTRLTVV.

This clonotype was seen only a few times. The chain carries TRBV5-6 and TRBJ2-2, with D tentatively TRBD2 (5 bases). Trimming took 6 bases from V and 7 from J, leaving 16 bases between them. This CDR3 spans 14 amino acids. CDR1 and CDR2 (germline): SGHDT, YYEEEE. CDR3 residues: CASNLDGRGGELFF. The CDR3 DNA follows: TGTGCCAGCAACCTAGACGGCCGGGGCGGGGAGCTGTTTTTT.

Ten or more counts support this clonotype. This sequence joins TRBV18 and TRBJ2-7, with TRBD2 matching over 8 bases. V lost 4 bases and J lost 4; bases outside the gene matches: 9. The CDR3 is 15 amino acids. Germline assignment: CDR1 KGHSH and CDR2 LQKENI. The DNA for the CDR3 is TGTGCCAGCTCACTCATGGCGGGAGGCACATACGAGCAGTACTTC. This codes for CASSLMAGGTYEQYF.

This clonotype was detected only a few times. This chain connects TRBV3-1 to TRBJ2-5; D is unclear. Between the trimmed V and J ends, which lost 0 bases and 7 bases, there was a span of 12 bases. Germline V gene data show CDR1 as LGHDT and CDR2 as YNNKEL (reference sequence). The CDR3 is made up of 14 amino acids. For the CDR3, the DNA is TGTGCCAGCAGCCAAGAGGGAACAAAGGGGACCCAGTACTTC. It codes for CASSQEGTKGTQYF.

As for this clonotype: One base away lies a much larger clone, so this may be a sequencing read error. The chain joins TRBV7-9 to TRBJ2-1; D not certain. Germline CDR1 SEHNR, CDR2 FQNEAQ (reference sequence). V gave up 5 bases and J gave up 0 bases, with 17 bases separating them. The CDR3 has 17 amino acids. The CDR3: CASSLADSKSSYNEQFF. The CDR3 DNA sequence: TGTGCCAGCAGCCTTGCTGACTCCAAGAGCTCCTACAATGAGCAGTTCTTC.

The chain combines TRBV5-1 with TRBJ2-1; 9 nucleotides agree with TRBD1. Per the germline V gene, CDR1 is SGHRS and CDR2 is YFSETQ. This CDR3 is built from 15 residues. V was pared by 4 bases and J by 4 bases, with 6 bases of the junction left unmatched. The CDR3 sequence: CASSPGGQGYNEQFF. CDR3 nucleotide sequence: TGCGCCAGCAGCCCCGGGGGACAGGGATACAATGAGCAGTTCTTC.

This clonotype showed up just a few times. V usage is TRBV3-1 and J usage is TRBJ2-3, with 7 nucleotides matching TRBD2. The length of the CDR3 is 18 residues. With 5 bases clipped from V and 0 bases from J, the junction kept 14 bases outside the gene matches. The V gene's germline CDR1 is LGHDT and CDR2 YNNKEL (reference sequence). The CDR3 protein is CASSVKTSSRRSTDTQYF. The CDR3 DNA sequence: TGTGCCAGCAGCGTAAAGACTAGCTCTAGACGTAGCACAGATACGCAGTATTTT.

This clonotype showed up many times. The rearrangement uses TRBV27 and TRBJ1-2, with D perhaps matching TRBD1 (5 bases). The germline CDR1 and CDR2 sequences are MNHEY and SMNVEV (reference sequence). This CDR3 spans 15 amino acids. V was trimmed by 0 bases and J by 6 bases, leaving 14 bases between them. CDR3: CASSLSPTGYDGYTF. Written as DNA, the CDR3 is TGTGCCAGCAGTTTATCTCCCACAGGCTACGATGGCTACACCTTC.

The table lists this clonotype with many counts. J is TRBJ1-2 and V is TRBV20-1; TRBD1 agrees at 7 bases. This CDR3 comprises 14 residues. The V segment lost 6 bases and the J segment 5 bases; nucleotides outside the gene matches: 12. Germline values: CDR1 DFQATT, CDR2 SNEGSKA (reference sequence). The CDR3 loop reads CSAGDRTGEYGYTF. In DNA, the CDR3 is TGCAGTGCGGGGGATCGGACAGGAGAGTATGGCTACACCTTC.

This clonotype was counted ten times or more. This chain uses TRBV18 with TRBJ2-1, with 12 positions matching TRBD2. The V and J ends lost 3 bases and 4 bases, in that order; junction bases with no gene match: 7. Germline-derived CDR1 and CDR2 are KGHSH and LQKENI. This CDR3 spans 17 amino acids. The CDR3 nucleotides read TGTGCCAGCTCACCTCCGGGACTAGCGGGCCGATACAATGAGCAGTTCTTC. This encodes CASSPPGLAGRYNEQFF.